This T cell receptor (beta chain) was sequenced for a study of spatial heterogeneity in lung cancer (dated by TCRdb to about 2019). As for the study more broadly: Beta-chain transcripts were consistently detected in greater numbers than alpha-chain transcripts, which likely reflects a higher abundance of beta-chain transcripts. In the raw uncorrected reads, each unique combination of TCR and UMI appeared on average more than ten times. TCR alpha and beta repertoires were quantitatively compared across multiple tumor regions, matched nontumor lung and blood in non-small cell lung cancer. Nonsynonymous mutation counts, determined by whole-exome sequencing of tumor tissue, were related to TCR repertoire features. Both alpha and beta chains were TCR-sequenced in approximately 200 tumor regions, roughly 70 matched nontumor lung samples and roughly 50 PBMC samples obtained at surgery. What the work shows at the level of the full study, not this receptor alone: Additional single-cell paired TCR alpha and beta sequencing was considered necessary to confirm, at a functional level, the hypothesis that regional TCRs recognize regional mutations.

The junction carries 10 bases between V and J, which are trimmed by 0 bases and 3 bases respectively. The CDR3 sequence holds 14 residues, the cysteine and phenylalanine included. This entry keeps only the CDR3 DNA: 42 bases, framed from base 1. As encoded in the germline V gene (reference sequence), CDR1 is DFQATT while CDR2 is SNEGSKA. Read against the paper, the sample's time point label means: sample taken at primary tumor resection. The donors were 72 patients from the lung TRACERx cohort who had early-stage, untreated non-small cell lung cancer. TCR sequencing used whole RNA extracted from tumor and nontumor lung tissue, or from cryopreserved PBMC samples, without cell sorting. Only patients for whom sufficient RNA was available from at least two tumor regions were selected for TCR sequencing. A lung pathologist reviewed the tumor and adjacent nontumor lung specimens before the specimens were selected.

The library was produced with 5' RACE. Sequencer: NextSeq 500. The TCR library protocol attached a unique molecular identifier to each TCR cDNA molecule to allow correction of PCR and sequencing errors. The authors' pipeline ran thus. Decombinator tools were used for TCR identification, UMI-based error correction and CDR3 extraction. TCRs above a frequency of 2 per 1,000, corresponding to the top 1% of the tumor frequency distribution, were defined as expanded. Each repertoire was subsampled 100 times to 5,000 TCRs, after which Renyi diversity was computed with the R vegan package. CDR3 similarity networks were built from amino acid triplet string-kernel similarity, connecting CDR3s with pairwise similarity above 0.82. The public reads were run again by TCRdb, first through fastp at Q25 and then through MiXCR, and only productive beta chains were kept. When rows share a CDR3 protein, they turn into one entry using the most common DNA and genes. What appears here as the V and J calls and clone size reflects TCRdb's work, not the paper's. This sample has roughly 3,000 distinct CDR3 sequences in its table, and roughly a sixth of those were observed once. 15% to 20% of the sample rests with the top ten.

Compared with the rest of its sample, this clonotype is large (0.1 to 1%). Its antigen remains undetermined. No per-base quality is available; no much larger clone lies one base away. The specimen comprised normal lung tissue next to the tumor, sampled at surgery. This chain is built from TRBV20-1 and TRBJ2-3; the D gene is unclear. This clonotype was obtained from a male donor with early-stage non-small cell lung cancer. The CDR3 in this case is CSARDQAETDTQYF. The DNA is as follows: TGCAGTGCTAGAGATCAGGCCGAAACAGATACGCAGTATTTT.